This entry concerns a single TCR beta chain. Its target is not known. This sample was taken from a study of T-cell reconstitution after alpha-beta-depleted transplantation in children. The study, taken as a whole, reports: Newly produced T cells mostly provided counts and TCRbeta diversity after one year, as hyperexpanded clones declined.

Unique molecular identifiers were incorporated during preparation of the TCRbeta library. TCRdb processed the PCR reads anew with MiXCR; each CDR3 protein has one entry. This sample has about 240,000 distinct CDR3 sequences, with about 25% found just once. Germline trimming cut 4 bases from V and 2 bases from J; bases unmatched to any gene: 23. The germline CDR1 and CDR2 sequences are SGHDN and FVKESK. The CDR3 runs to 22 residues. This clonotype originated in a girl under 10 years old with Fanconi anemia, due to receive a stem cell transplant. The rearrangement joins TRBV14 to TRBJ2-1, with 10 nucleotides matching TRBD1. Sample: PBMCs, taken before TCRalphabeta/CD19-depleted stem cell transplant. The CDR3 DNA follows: TGTGCCAGCAGCCGTACTCAACCGGGGACAGGGGTGAATTACGTGCCCTACAATGAGCAGTTCTTC. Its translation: CASSRTQPGTGVNYVPYNEQFF.